This entry features one TCR beta chain sequence. Its antigen is still unknown. The source of the sample is a study of T cell responses to AZD1222 COVID-19 vaccine. The overall study: Pooled in the analysis were second doses at about 4 or about 12 weeks.

The method was immunoSEQ multiplex PCR; TCRdb's version includes in-frame clones alone and lacks a portion of them. Here the sample spans about 110,000 clones, more than 70% being singletons. CDR3 length equals 14 residues. The germline gives CDR1 LNHDA, CDR2 SQIVND (reference sequence). V was trimmed by 0 bases and J by 1 base, leaving 4 bases between them. Overall study findings and caveats: Vaccination with two AZD1222 doses was followed by a rise in Spike-specific TCR breadth and depth. Donors, mostly white British, included more females; clonal diversity was possibly underestimated.

The input for sequencing was peripheral blood, taken on day 0 of AZD1222 vaccination. This TCR came from an adult in good health. The chain carries TRBV19 and TRBJ1-5; no clear D. CDR3 in DNA: TGTGCCAGTAGTATAGACAAGAGCAATCAGCCCCAGCATTTT. Encoded protein: CASSIDKSNQPQHF.